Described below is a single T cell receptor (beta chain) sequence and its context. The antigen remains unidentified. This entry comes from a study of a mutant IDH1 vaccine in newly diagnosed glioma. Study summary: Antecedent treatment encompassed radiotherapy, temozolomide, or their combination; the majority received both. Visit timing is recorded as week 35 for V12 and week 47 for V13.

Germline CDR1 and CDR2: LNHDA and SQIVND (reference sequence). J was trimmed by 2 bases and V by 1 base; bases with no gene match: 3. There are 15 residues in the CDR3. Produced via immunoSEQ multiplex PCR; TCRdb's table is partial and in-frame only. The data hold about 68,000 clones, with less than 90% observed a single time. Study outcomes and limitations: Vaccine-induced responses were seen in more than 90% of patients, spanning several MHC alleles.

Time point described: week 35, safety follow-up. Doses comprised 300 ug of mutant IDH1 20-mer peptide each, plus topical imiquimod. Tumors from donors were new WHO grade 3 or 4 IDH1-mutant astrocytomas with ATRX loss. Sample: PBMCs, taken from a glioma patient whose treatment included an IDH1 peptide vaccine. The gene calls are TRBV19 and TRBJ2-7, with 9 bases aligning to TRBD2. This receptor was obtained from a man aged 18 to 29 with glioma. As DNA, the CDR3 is TGTGCCAGTAGTATAGCTAGCGGGGCTACCTACGAGCAGTACTTC. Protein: CASSIASGATYEQYF. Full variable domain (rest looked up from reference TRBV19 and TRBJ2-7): DGGITQSPKYLFRKEGQNVTLSCEQNLNHDAMYWYRQDPGQGLRLIYYSQIVNDFQKGDIAEGYSVSREKKESFPLTVTSAQKNPTAFYLCASSIASGATYEQYFGPGTRLTVT.